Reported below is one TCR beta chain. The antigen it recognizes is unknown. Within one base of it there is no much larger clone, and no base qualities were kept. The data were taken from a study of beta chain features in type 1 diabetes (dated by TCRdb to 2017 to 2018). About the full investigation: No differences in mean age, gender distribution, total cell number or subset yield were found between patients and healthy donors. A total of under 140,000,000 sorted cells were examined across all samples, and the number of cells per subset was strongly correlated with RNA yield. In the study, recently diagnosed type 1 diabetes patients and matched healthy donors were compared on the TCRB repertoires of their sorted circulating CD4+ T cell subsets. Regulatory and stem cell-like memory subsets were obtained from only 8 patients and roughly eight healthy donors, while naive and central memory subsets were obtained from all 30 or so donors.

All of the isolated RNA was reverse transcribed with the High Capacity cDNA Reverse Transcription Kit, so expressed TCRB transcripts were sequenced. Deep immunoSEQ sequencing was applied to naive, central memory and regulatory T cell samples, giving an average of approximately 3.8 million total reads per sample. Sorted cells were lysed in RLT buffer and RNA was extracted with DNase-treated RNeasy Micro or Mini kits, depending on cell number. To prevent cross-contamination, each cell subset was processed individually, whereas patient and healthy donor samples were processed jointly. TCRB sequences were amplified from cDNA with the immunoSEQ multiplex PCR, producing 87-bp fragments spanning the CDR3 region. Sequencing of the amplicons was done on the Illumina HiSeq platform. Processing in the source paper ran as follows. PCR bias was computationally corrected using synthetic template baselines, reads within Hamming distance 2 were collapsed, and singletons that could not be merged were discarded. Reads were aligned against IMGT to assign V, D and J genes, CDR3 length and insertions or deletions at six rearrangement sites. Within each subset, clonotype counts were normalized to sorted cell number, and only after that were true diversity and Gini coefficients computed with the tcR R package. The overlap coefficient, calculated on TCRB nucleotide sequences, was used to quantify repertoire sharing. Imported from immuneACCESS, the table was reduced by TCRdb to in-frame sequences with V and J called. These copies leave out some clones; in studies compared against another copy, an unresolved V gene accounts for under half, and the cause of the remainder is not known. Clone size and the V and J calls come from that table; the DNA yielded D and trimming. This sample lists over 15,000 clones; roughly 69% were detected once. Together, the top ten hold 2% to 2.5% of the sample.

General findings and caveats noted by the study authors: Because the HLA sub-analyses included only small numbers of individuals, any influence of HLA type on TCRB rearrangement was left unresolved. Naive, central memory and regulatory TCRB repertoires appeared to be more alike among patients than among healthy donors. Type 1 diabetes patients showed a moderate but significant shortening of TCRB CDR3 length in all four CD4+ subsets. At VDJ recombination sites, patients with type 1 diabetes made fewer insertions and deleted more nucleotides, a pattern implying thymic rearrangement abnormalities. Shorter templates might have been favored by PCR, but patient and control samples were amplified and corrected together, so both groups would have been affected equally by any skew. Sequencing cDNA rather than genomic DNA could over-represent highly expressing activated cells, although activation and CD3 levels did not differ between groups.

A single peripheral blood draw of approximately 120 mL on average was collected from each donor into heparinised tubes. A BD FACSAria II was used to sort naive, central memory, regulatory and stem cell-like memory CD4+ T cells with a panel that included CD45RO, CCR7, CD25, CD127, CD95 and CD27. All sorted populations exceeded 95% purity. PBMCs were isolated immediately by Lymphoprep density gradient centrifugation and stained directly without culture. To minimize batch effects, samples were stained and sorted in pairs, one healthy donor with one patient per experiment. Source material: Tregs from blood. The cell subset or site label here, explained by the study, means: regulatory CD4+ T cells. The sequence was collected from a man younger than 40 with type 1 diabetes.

The CDR3 is CASSPRYGYTF. Here is the DNA: TGTGCCAGCAGCCCCCGCTATGGCTACACCTTC. The chain uses TRBV11-2 and TRBJ1-2, with an unclear D gene assignment. Its CDR3 holds 11 amino acids, cysteine through phenylalanine. The only DNA kept is the CDR3, 33 bases in frame from the first base. V drops 5 bases and J drops 4 bases, leaving 5 bases in between. Based on the germline V gene, the CDR1 and CDR2 sequences are SGHAT and FQNNGV.